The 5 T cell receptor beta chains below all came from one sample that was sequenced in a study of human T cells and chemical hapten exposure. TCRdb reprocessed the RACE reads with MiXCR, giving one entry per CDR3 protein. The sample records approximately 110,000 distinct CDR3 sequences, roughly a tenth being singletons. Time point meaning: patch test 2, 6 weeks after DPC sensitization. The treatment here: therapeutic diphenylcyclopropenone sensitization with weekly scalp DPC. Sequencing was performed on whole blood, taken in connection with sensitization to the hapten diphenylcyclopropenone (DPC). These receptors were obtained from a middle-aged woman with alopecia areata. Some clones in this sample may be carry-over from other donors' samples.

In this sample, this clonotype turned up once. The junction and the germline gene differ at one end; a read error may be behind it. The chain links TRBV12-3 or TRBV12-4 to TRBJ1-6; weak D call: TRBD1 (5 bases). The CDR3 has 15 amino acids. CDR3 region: CASSPPEGSNSPLRF. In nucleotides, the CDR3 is TGTGCCAGCAGTCCACCGGAGGGGTCCAATTCACCCCTCCGCTTT.

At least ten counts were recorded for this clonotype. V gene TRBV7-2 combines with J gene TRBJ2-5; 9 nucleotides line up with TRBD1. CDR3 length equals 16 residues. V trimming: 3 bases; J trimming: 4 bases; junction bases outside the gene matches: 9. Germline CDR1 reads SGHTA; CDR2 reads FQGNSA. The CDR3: CASSFGGTGRRETQYF. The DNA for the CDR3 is TGTGCCAGCAGCTTTGGCGGGACAGGGAGAAGAGAGACCCAGTACTTC.

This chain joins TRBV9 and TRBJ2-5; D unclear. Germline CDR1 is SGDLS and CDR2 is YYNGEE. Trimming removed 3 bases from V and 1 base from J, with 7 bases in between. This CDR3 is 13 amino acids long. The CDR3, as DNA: TGTGCCAGCAGCGGGACCCCCCAAGAGACCCAGTACTTC. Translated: CASSGTPQETQYF. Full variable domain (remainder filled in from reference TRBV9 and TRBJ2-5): DSGVTQTPKHLITATGQRVTLRCSPRSGDLSVYWYQQSLDQGLQFLIQYYNGEERAKGNILERFSAQQFPDLHSELNLSSLELGDSALYFCASSGTPQETQYFGPGTRLLVL.

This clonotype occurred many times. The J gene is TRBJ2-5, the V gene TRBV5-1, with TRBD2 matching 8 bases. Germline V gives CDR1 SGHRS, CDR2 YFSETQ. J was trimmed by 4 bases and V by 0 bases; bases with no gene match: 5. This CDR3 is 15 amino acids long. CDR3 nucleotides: TGCGCCAGCAGCTTGGCACGCGGGGGGCGAGAGACCCAGTACTTC. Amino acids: CASSLARGGRETQYF.

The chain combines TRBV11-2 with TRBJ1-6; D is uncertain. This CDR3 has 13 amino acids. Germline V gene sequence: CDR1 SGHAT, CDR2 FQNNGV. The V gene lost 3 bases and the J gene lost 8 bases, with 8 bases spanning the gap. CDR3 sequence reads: CASSLARYSPLHF. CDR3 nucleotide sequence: TGTGCCAGCAGCTTGGCTAGGTATTCACCCCTCCACTTT.